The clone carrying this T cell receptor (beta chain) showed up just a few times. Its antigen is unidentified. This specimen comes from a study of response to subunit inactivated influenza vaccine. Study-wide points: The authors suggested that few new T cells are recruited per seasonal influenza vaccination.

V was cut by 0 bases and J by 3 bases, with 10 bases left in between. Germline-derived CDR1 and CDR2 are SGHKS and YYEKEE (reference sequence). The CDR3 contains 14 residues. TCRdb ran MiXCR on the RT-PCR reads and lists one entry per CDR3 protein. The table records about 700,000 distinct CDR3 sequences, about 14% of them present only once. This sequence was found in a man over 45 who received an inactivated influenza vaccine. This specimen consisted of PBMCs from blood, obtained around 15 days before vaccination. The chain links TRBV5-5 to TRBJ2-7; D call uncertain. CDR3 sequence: CASSLEWNGYEQYF. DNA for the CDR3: TGTGCCAGCAGCTTGGAGTGGAACGGCTACGAGCAGTACTTC.